Listed here is a single T cell receptor (beta chain). Its antigen is not known. The entry originates in a study of shared clonotypes between healthy human individuals. The CDR3 is made up of 13 amino acids. Germline values: CDR1 SNHLY, CDR2 FYNNEI. Trimming pared 4 bases from V and 6 bases from J, leaving 11 bases between. The study's findings and limits: Compared with clonotypes that all four donors shared, non-shared clonotypes had lower generation probabilities. Larger estimated richness was generally recorded for naive subsets relative to memory subsets.

When replicate PCRs were run on sorted subsets, they used approximately 210 ng DNA, about 30,000 T cell genomes. Only in-frame clones appear in the TCRdb table, and some are missing; sequencing was by immunoSEQ multiplex PCR. The sample lists hundreds of thousands of clones; 96% were seen once. The clonotype was recovered from a woman under 40 in good health. The material sequenced was naive CD4+ T cells sorted from blood. Subset here: CD45RA+ positively selected. The chain links TRBV2 to TRBJ2-3; weak D call: TRBD2 (6 bases). CDR3: CASSVREPDTQYF. Written as DNA, the CDR3 is TGTGCCAGCAGTGTTCGGGAGCCCGATACGCAGTATTTT.